These 17 T cell receptor beta chains were all obtained from the same sample, sequenced in a study of T cell responses to AZD1222 COVID-19 vaccine. TCRdb's copy holds only in-frame clones and misses some; the assay was immunoSEQ multiplex PCR. The repertoire holds 150,000 or so clones, with approximately 90% as singletons. Sequenced here: peripheral blood, sampled on day 0 of AZD1222 vaccination. The source is an adult in good health.

This chain links TRBV6-6 with TRBJ1-6, with D possibly TRBD1 on 5 matching bases. The CDR3 consists of 12 residues. Germline V gives CDR1 MNHNY, CDR2 SVGAGI (reference sequence). V was trimmed by 8 bases and J by 7 bases, leaving 9 bases between them. For the CDR3, the DNA is TGTGCCAGCGGACACCCCAATTCACCCCTCCACTTT. It encodes CASGHPNSPLHF.

Only a few counts were recorded for this clone. The chain links TRBV5-1 to TRBJ1-4; D is uncertain. This CDR3 is 15 amino acids long. Germline CDR1 SGHRS, CDR2 YFSETQ. V lost 5 bases, J lost 6 bases, and 17 bases lay in between. CDR3: CASSNGGLRDEKLFF. Written as DNA, the CDR3 is TGCGCCAGCAGTAACGGAGGGCTGCGGGATGAAAAACTGTTTTTT.

V gene TRBV28 combines with J gene TRBJ2-3; tentatively, D is TRBD2 (6 bases). This CDR3 comprises 17 residues. V dropped 2 bases and J dropped 0 bases, with 15 bases sitting between them. Germline V gene data show CDR1 as MDHEN and CDR2 as SYDVKM. CDR3 region: CASSLKFWRDSTDTQYF. The CDR3 nucleotides read TGTGCCAGCAGTTTAAAGTTTTGGCGGGACAGCACAGATACGCAGTATTTT.

This clone came up once. The junction departs from the called germline gene at one end, perhaps through a read error. This sequence joins TRBV2 and TRBJ2-7; 7 positions match TRBD1. CDR1 is SNHLY, CDR2 FYNNEI, per germline. This CDR3 has 10 amino acids. The CDR3 coding sequence is TGTGCCAGCAGTTCCGGGACAGACAACTTC. This encodes CASSSGTDNF.

The V call is TRBV6-6, the J call TRBJ1-2; tentatively, D is TRBD1 (6 bases). The CDR3 has 11 amino acids. Germline V gives CDR1 MNHNY, CDR2 SVGAGI (reference sequence). The germline V and J ends were trimmed by 8 bases and 3 bases, with 7 bases remaining between them. For the CDR3, the DNA is TGTGCCAGCCGACAGGACTATGGCTACACCTTC. Translating it yields CASRQDYGYTF.

The chain combines TRBV6-5 with TRBJ1-4, with TRBD1 matching over 9 bases. CDR1 and CDR2 (germline): MNHEY, SVGAGI. The CDR3 sequence is 15 residues long. The V gene end was trimmed by 6 bases and the J gene end by 4 bases; junction bases not matched to a gene: 6. The CDR3 is CASSRDRVLNEKLFF. The CDR3 nucleotides read TGTGCCAGCAGCCGGGACAGGGTTCTTAATGAAAAACTGTTTTTT.

The chain employs TRBV27 and TRBJ1-2; D uncertain. Looked up from germline, CDR1 is MNHEY and CDR2 is SMNVEV (reference sequence). The CDR3 is 11 residues long. V dropped 5 bases and J dropped 7 bases, with 8 bases sitting between them. In DNA form, the CDR3 reads TGTGCCAGCAGTCCCGGGCGTGGCTACACCTTC. It encodes CASSPGRGYTF.

This chain connects TRBV10-1 to TRBJ2-7; D is ambiguous. CDR1 is WNHNN and CDR2 is SYGVQD in the germline V gene (reference sequence). The germline V and J ends were trimmed by 3 bases and 6 bases, with 9 bases remaining between them. The CDR3 loop spans 12 amino acids. The chain's CDR3 is CASSEGMGEQYF. For the CDR3, the DNA is TGCGCCAGCAGTGAAGGTATGGGCGAGCAGTACTTC.

This clone was found a few times. The chain links TRBV25-1 to TRBJ1-1; possibly TRBD1 for D (6 bases). CDR3 length: 16 amino acids. Germline-derived CDR1 and CDR2 are MGHDK and SYGVNS. Trimming took off 2 bases at V and 4 bases at J, with 17 bases between the two ends. CDR3 DNA sequence: TGTGCCAGCAGTGAAGGTTCGGGGGCCTTAGGCACTGAAGCTTTCTTT. Its translation: CASSEGSGALGTEAFF.

This chain connects TRBV30 to TRBJ1-2, with D possibly being TRBD1 (5 bases). CDR3 length: 14 residues. Germline CDR1 and CDR2: GTSNPN and SVGIG (reference sequence). The V gene lost 2 bases and the J gene lost 7 bases, with 17 bases spanning the gap. The CDR3 protein is CAWSFGRVNSGYTF. CDR3 DNA: TGTGCCTGGAGTTTTGGCAGGGTGAATTCTGGCTACACCTTC.

The chain carries TRBV30 and TRBJ1-1; 8 nucleotides agree with TRBD1. The CDR3 consists of 12 residues. Trimming at V came to 8 bases and at J to 3 bases, leaving 5 bases not matched to a gene. CDR1 is GTSNPN, CDR2 SVGIG, per germline (reference sequence). The CDR3 sequence is CAGRTGHTEAFF. CDR3 DNA sequence: TGTGCCGGAAGGACAGGGCACACTGAAGCTTTCTTT.

This clone has a single count. V gene TRBV11-2 combines with J gene TRBJ1-6, with no clear D. From germline, CDR1 is SGHAT and CDR2 FQNNGV. The V end lost 5 bases, the J end lost 2 bases, and 10 bases lay between the germline ends. CDR3 size: 15 residues. CDR3 sequence: CASSEHSPYNSPLHF. The CDR3 region has the DNA TGTGCCAGCAGCGAACACAGTCCCTATAATTCACCCCTCCACTTT.

The chain links TRBV5-4 to TRBJ1-1; 7 positions match TRBD1. Losses at the gene ends were 4 bases for V and 0 bases for J; bases not matched to a gene: 3. The germline gives CDR1 SGHNT, CDR2 YYREEE (reference sequence). This CDR3 has 14 amino acids. The CDR3 spells CASSRDSVNTEAFF. CDR3 nucleotides: TGTGCCAGCAGCCGGGACAGTGTGAACACTGAAGCTTTCTTT.

The chain recombines TRBV6-5 with TRBJ1-5; the D gene is possibly TRBD1 (5 bases). Trimming removed 6 bases at V and 4 bases at J, with 13 bases between. Germline-derived CDR1 and CDR2 are MNHEY and SVGAGI. The CDR3 length is 14 residues. The CDR3 DNA follows: TGTGCCAGCAGCCCGATCGGGGCAAATCAGCCCCAGCATTTT. This encodes CASSPIGANQPQHF.

This sequence joins TRBV24-1 and TRBJ2-1; 8 bases are shared with TRBD1. The CDR3 extends over 17 amino acids. Germline lookup yields CDR1 KGHDR and CDR2 SFDVKD. Unmatched junction bases numbered 13, after V lost 5 bases and J lost 5 bases. CDR3 in amino acids: CATSGGESDRDHNEQFF. As DNA, the CDR3 is TGTGCCACCAGTGGGGGGGAATCGGACAGGGATCACAATGAGCAGTTCTTC.

CDR3 protein: CAISSFGLAGGNEQFF. CDR3 coding DNA: TGTGCCATCAGCAGTTTTGGACTAGCGGGGGGGAATGAGCAGTTCTTC. J is TRBJ2-1 and V is TRBV10-3, with 15 bases fitting TRBD2. The CDR3 is 16 amino acids. The V gene's germline CDR1 is ENHRY and CDR2 SYGVKD. Trimming took 6 bases from V and 7 from J; bases not matched to a gene: 7.

V is TRBV3-1 (or the pseudogene TRBV3-2) and J is TRBJ2-1; D possibly corresponds to TRBD1 (5 bases). V lost 4 bases and J lost 3, with 10 bases in between. CDR1 LGHDT and CDR2 YNNKEL come from the germline V gene (reference sequence). The CDR3 totals 14 residues. CDR3 amino acids: CASSLRGDYNEQFF. The CDR3 DNA reads TGTGCCAGCAGCCTTAGGGGCGACTACAATGAGCAGTTCTTC.